This entry lists 26 T cell receptor beta chains sequenced from one sample in a study of shared clonotypes between healthy human individuals. Only in-frame clones appear in the TCRdb table, and some are missing; sequencing was by immunoSEQ multiplex PCR. The table includes about 1 million clones, about 75% detected once. The sample comprised memory CD4+ T cells sorted from blood. Subset of the sample: CD45RA-negative fraction. The source is a man between 18 and 29 years old in good health.

This chain links TRBV27 with TRBJ2-7; 10 bases fit TRBD1. After removal of 8 bases from V and 3 bases from J, the junction contained 10 bases not matched to a gene. CDR3 size: 15 residues. CDR1 and CDR2 (germline): MNHEY, SMNVEV (reference sequence). The CDR3, as DNA: TGTGCCAGCTCCCAGGACAGGGGGGAAATCTACGAGCAGTACTTC. It codes for CASSQDRGEIYEQYF.

The chain uses TRBV2 and TRBJ2-3; TRBD2 aligns across 7 bases. This CDR3 is 16 amino acids long. Germline CDR1 and CDR2: SNHLY and FYNNEI. V trimming: 8 bases; J trimming: 6 bases; junction bases outside the gene matches: 17. In DNA form, the CDR3 reads TGTGCCAGCTCTCCCAATCGGGCGGGAGTGGCTGATACGCAGTATTTT. Protein: CASSPNRAGVADTQYF.

V usage is TRBV6-6 and J usage is TRBJ2-5, with D hard to call. V was shortened by 2 bases and J by 1 base, with 8 bases between the two germline ends. Germline V gives CDR1 MNHNY, CDR2 SVGAGI (reference sequence). This CDR3 is built from 14 residues. The CDR3 loop is CASSYLRLQETQYF. The CDR3, as DNA: TGTGCCAGCAGTTACCTGAGACTCCAAGAGACCCAGTACTTC.

In DNA form, the CDR3 reads TGTGCCAGCAGCTCAGGGATGGGGAGGGGCGAGCAGTACTTC. Translated, it gives CASSSGMGRGEQYF. The V call is TRBV11-2, the J call TRBJ2-7, with 7 nucleotides matching TRBD2. Germline V gives CDR1 SGHAT, CDR2 FQNNGV. CDR3 length: 14 amino acids. Trimming cost V 4 bases and J 6 bases; bases outside gene matches: 9.

This chain joins TRBV30 and TRBJ1-4, with TRBD1 matching 8 bases. This CDR3 has 15 residues. CDR1 is GTSNPN, CDR2 SVGIG, per germline (reference sequence). Trimming removed 0 bases from V and 7 bases from J; junction bases left unmatched: 7. CDR3 sequence: CAWSVVTGVTEKLFF. The CDR3 DNA sequence: TGTGCCTGGAGTGTTGTGACAGGGGTAACTGAAAAACTGTTTTTT.

In its sample, this clone was seen once. The V gene is TRBV6-1, the J gene TRBJ1-2; D not resolved. CDR3 length: 13 residues. CDR1 MNHNS and CDR2 SASEGT come from the germline V gene. The V gene lost 3 bases and the J gene lost 8 bases, with 13 bases spanning the gap. The CDR3 coding sequence is TGTGCCAGCAGTGAGTACGCCTCGGGGGGCTACACCTTC. It translates to CASSEYASGGYTF.

The CDR3 spells CASSLNKGLAGENYEQYF. The CDR3 nucleotides read TGCGCCAGCAGCTTGAACAAAGGACTAGCGGGAGAGAACTACGAGCAGTACTTC. This rearrangement joins TRBV5-1 to TRBJ2-7; 13 bases align to TRBD2. The germline V gene has CDR1 SGHRS and CDR2 YFSETQ. This CDR3 has 18 residues. Unmatched junction bases numbered 10, after V lost 1 base and J lost 3 bases.

In regard to this clone: Other DNA sequences of this sample code for an identical CDR3. This sequence joins TRBV29-1 and TRBJ1-1; D not certain. This CDR3 is 12 amino acids long. CDR1 SQVTM and CDR2 ANQGSEA come from the germline V gene. V lost 6 bases, J lost 0 bases, and 8 bases lay in between. CDR3 region: CSVRVVNTEAFF. The CDR3 bases are TGCAGCGTCCGGGTGGTGAACACTGAAGCTTTCTTT. The variable domain in full, completed from reference TRBV29-1 and TRBJ1-1, reads SAVISQKPSRDICQRGTSLTIQCQVDSQVTMMFWYRQQPGQSLTLIATANQGSEATYESGFVIDKFPISRPNLTFSTLTVSNMSPEDSSIYLCSVRVVNTEAFFGQGTRLTVV.

The V gene is TRBV28, the J gene TRBJ2-3; D perhaps matches TRBD2 (5 bases). Germline assignment: CDR1 MDHEN and CDR2 SYDVKM. With 4 bases removed from V and 4 bases from J, the gap between germline ends came to 15 bases. The length of the CDR3 is 15 residues. The CDR3 here is CASSSRGKTPDTQYF. CDR3 coding DNA: TGTGCCAGCAGTTCCCGGGGTAAGACGCCAGATACGCAGTATTTT.

The chain carries TRBV5-1 and TRBJ2-3; 8 positions agree with TRBD2. The trim removed 9 bases at V and 0 bases at J, leaving 12 bases unmatched. Germline V CDR1 and CDR2: SGHRS, YFSETQ. The CDR3 has 16 residues. CDR3 in DNA: TGCGCCACCAAATCTAGTGGCGGGGGGAGCACAGATACGCAGTATTTT. Translated: CATKSSGGGSTDTQYF.

V usage is TRBV7-8 and J usage is TRBJ1-2, with D perhaps TRBD1 (6 bases). With 5 bases removed from V and 4 bases from J, the gap between germline ends came to 11 bases. The CDR3 is made up of 13 amino acids. Germline-derived CDR1 and CDR2 are SGHVS and FQNEAQ. This CDR3 reads CASSTGQTYGYTF. The CDR3 region has the DNA TGTGCCAGCAGCACTGGACAGACCTATGGCTACACCTTC.

The chain employs TRBV5-1 and TRBJ2-3, with D perhaps matching TRBD2 (7 bases). The V end lost 0 bases, the J end lost 8 bases, and 19 bases lay between the germline ends. CDR1 is SGHRS and CDR2 is YFSETQ in the germline V gene. This CDR3 is 16 amino acids long. This chain's CDR3 is CASSLAPSGGRGTQYF. CDR3 bases: TGCGCCAGCAGCTTGGCCCCTAGCGGAGGCAGGGGTACGCAGTATTTT.

At least ten counts were recorded for this clone. CDR3 nucleotides: TGTGCCAGCAAGAACAGCGGGCACACCATATATTTT. Amino acids: CASKNSGHTIYF. The chain recombines TRBV6-6 with TRBJ1-3, with D unclear. Germline V CDR1 and CDR2: MNHNY, SVGAGI (reference sequence). The CDR3 runs 12 residues. Deletions cut 7 bases from V and 8 bases from J, with 12 bases between.

The V and J genes are TRBV4-1 and TRBJ2-7; 7 nucleotides match TRBD1. The V segment lost 4 bases and the J segment 3 bases; nucleotides outside the gene matches: 12. Per germline, CDR1 MGHRA and CDR2 YSYEKL. This CDR3 spans 16 amino acids. DNA of the CDR3: TGCGCCAGCAGCCGTGTCACGGCAGGGGGAGACTACGAGCAGTACTTC. As protein: CASSRVTAGGDYEQYF.

This clone showed up just once. Other DNA sequences in the sample encode the same CDR3. The gene calls are TRBV11-2 and TRBJ1-2; D possibly corresponds to TRBD1 (5 bases). Germline CDR1 reads SGHAT; CDR2 reads FQNNGV. The CDR3 length is 13 residues. V was pared by 0 bases and J by 6 bases, with 8 bases between. CDR3 sequence: CASSLDRVDGYTF. CDR3 sequence (DNA): TGTGCCAGCAGCTTAGACAGGGTGGATGGCTACACCTTC.

This clone was seen a few times. The chain combines TRBV6-1 with TRBJ1-2, with 11 bases matching TRBD1. J lost 1 base, V lost 6 bases, and 4 bases had no gene match. The CDR3 extends over 15 amino acids. The germline V gene encodes CDR1 MNHNS and CDR2 SASEGT. CDR3 amino acids: CASRPGQGVNYGYTF. Here the CDR3 DNA reads TGTGCCAGCAGGCCGGGACAGGGGGTTAACTATGGCTACACCTTC.

The CDR3 DNA is TGTGCCAGCAGGTTCTCGGGTGAGCAGTTCTTC. Translation: CASRFSGEQFF. The chain combines TRBV6-6 with TRBJ2-1; D gene unclear. The V gene's germline CDR1 is MNHNY and CDR2 SVGAGI (reference sequence). The germline V and J ends were trimmed by 6 bases and 9 bases, with 9 bases remaining between them. There are 11 residues in the CDR3.

V usage is TRBV5-1 and J usage is TRBJ2-5, with D perhaps TRBD1 (6 bases). Deletions cut 3 bases from V and 2 bases from J, with 11 bases between. Germline CDR1 SGHRS, CDR2 YFSETQ. The CDR3 length is 14 residues. CDR3 sequence: CASSSLGQQETQYF. CDR3 DNA sequence: TGCGCCAGCAGCTCCCTAGGACAGCAAGAGACCCAGTACTTC.

This clone was found once. V is TRBV7-6 and J is TRBJ1-4; D unresolved. Trimming shortened V by 3 bases and J by 5 bases, and 4 bases separated the two germline ends. CDR3 size: 12 residues. In germline, CDR1 is SGHVS, CDR2 FNYEAQ. CDR3 DNA sequence: TGTGCCAGCAGCTTGAGGAATGAAAAACTGTTTTTT. As protein: CASSLRNEKLFF.

The J gene is TRBJ2-7, the V gene TRBV6-1; unclear D gene. V lost 2 bases, J lost 6 bases, and 5 bases lay in between. The CDR3 loop spans 11 amino acids. Per germline, CDR1 MNHNS and CDR2 SASEGT. The CDR3 sequence: CASSEQFEQYF. The CDR3 bases are TGTGCCAGCAGTGAACAGTTCGAGCAGTACTTC.

The V call is TRBV10-2, the J call TRBJ1-2; the D is unclear. CDR3 length: 16 amino acids. Trimming stripped 9 bases from V and 0 bases from J, with 20 bases between. Germline CDR1 is WSHSY and CDR2 is SAAADI. The CDR3 loop reads CASGGWSSRANYGYTF. In DNA, the CDR3 is TGCGCCAGTGGAGGTTGGTCCTCCCGGGCTAACTATGGCTACACCTTC.

Notes on this clone: The same CDR3 also results from other DNA sequences found in this sample. This chain joins TRBV10-3 and TRBJ2-7; maybe TRBD1 (8 bases). This CDR3 has 15 residues. Germline V gene lookup returns CDR1 ENHRY and CDR2 SYGVKD. With 0 bases removed from V and 2 bases from J, the gap between germline ends came to 11 bases. The CDR3 sequence is CAISESQGGTYEQYF. CDR3 nucleotide sequence: TGTGCCATCAGTGAGTCACAGGGGGGGACCTACGAGCAGTACTTC.

The V call is TRBV5-4, the J call TRBJ1-1, with 7 bases lining up with TRBD1. The CDR3 length is 15 residues. Germline CDR1 is SGHNT and CDR2 is YYREEE (reference sequence). Unmatched junction bases numbered 7, after V lost 4 bases and J lost 1 base. The CDR3 nucleotides read TGTGCCAGCAGCCTCACCGGGACAGAGAACACTGAAGCTTTCTTT. This sequence encodes CASSLTGTENTEAFF. The whole variable domain, remainder taken from reference TRBV5-4 and TRBJ1-1, is ETGVTQSPTHLIKTRGQQVTLRCSSQSGHNTVSWYQQALGQGPQFIFQYYREEENGRGNFPPRFSGLQFPNYSSELNVNALELDDSALYLCASSLTGTENTEAFFGQGTRLTVV.

V is TRBV28 and J is TRBJ1-5; no clear D gene. This CDR3 comprises 15 residues. Germline CDR1 reads MDHEN; CDR2 reads SYDVKM. The V and J ends lost 4 bases and 1 base respectively, with 11 bases between them. CDR3 in amino acids: CASSSGRLSNQPQHF. The CDR3 DNA sequence: TGTGCCAGCAGTTCGGGAAGGTTAAGCAATCAGCCCCAGCATTTT.

V usage is TRBV5-6 and J usage is TRBJ2-2; D not resolved. CDR3 length: 17 residues. Trimming stripped 2 bases from V and 0 bases from J, with 14 bases between. Germline CDR1 SGHDT, CDR2 YYEEEE. CDR3 coding DNA: TGTGCCAGCAGCTTAGGACGGCCGTCTGCGAACACCGGGGAGCTGTTTTTT. Translation gives CASSLGRPSANTGELFF. The variable domain in full, completed from reference TRBV5-6 and TRBJ2-2, reads DAGVTQSPTHLIKTRGQQVTLRCSPKSGHDTVSWYQQALGQGPQFIFQYYEEEERQRGNFPDRFSGHQFPNYSSELNVNALLLGDSALYLCASSLGRPSANTGELFFGEGSRLTVL.

As DNA, the CDR3 is TGTGCCAGCAGCTCGGCCCGACTAGCGGGATACGAGCAGTACTTC. Its translation: CASSSARLAGYEQYF. The chain joins TRBV5-6 to TRBJ2-7; 11 nucleotides align to TRBD2. With V trimmed by 3 bases and J by 4 bases, 6 bases remained unmatched. In germline, CDR1 is SGHDT, CDR2 YYEEEE. This CDR3 is 15 amino acids long.